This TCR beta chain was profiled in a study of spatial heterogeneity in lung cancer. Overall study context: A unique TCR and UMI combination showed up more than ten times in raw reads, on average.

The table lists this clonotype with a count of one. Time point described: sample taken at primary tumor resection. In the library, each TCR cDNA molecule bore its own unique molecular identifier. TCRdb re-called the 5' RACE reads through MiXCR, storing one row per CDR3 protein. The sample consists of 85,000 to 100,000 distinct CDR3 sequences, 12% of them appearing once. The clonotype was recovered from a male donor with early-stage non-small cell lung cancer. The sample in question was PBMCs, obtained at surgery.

CDR3 region: CASSVTRASGANVLTF. The CDR3 bases are TGTGCCAGCAGCGTAACTAGGGCCTCTGGGGCCAACGTCCTGACTTTC. The rearrangement uses TRBV5-8 and TRBJ2-6, with TRBD2 as a possible D gene (5 bases). V lost 4 bases, J lost 0 bases, and 11 bases lay in between. This CDR3 comprises 16 residues. The germline gives CDR1 SGHTS, CDR2 YDEGEE.